This T cell receptor beta chain was profiled in a study of PD-L1 blockade in urothelial cancer. Across the study: In the mid-2010s, patients got going on atezolizumab, taking 1,200 mg intravenously every 3 weeks. T cells were recovered from blood samples at a median of 141,255. Study outcomes and limitations: A pretreatment blood TCR clonality that fell below the median predicted better progression-free and overall survival.

Templates that were synthetic TCR analogs were spiked into each PCR. Only in-frame clones appear in the TCRdb table, and some are missing; sequencing was by immunoSEQ multiplex PCR. Of about 50,000 clones in the sample, approximately 72% were seen once. The V gene end was trimmed by 4 bases and the J gene end by 0 bases; junction bases not matched to a gene: 11. The CDR3 loop spans 19 amino acids. Germline values: CDR1 SGHAT, CDR2 FQNNGV. Comment on this clone: Antigen unknown.

Regarding time point: pretreatment peripheral blood. The rearrangement uses TRBV11-2 and TRBJ2-3; TRBD2 aligns across 12 bases. This clonotype was sampled from a man between 70 and 80 years old with urothelial cancer. Sequenced here: PBMCs, sampled around atezolizumab (anti-PD-L1) treatment. The CDR3 DNA reads TGTGCCAGCAGCTCCCGACCGCCTAGCGGGGGGGTAAGCACAGATACGCAGTATTTT. It is translated as CASSSRPPSGGVSTDTQYF.